This TCR beta chain was sequenced for a study of neoadjuvant anti-PD-1 for oral cavity cancer. The germline CDR1 and CDR2 sequences are SQVTM and ANQGSEA. The V and J ends lost 5 bases and 2 bases respectively, with 10 bases between them. This CDR3 region has 13 residues. TCRdb keeps only in-frame clones here, not all; method: immunoSEQ multiplex PCR. The table shows fewer than 20,000 clones, with under 75% occurring only once. This chain joins TRBV29-1 and TRBJ1-5; D unresolved. Sequences were derived from PBMCs, sampled before nivolumab (anti-PD-1) treatment. The TCR was taken from a person aged 40 to 85 with oral cavity squamous cell carcinoma. Here the CDR3 reads CSVQNGGNQPQHF. The CDR3 bases are TGCAGCGTTCAAAACGGGGGCAATCAGCCCCAGCATTTT.